Following are 15 T cell receptor beta chains from one sample sequenced in a study of blood T cell repertoires in COVID-19. Sequencing was performed with immunoSEQ multiplex PCR; in TCRdb, only in-frame clones are kept and a portion is missing. The table has tens of thousands of clones, approximately 90% seen once. The sequenced material came from peripheral blood. The receptors here all came from a human donor with active COVID-19. The donor label of this sample is uncertain.

The CDR3 DNA follows: TGTGCCAGTAGTGTCAGGGTCTCCGGCCTGCGTGAGCAGTACTTC. This gives the protein CASSVRVSGLREQYF. The chain employs TRBV19 and TRBJ2-7; TRBD1 is a possible D gene (5 bases). V was pared by 5 bases and J by 7 bases, with 21 bases between. Germline V gene data show CDR1 as LNHDA and CDR2 as SQIVND (reference sequence). The CDR3 totals 15 residues.

CDR3 coding DNA: TGTGCCAGCAGGCGCCGGGGCTACAATGAGCAGTTCTTC. Translating it yields CASRRRGYNEQFF. The V gene is TRBV12-3 or TRBV12-4, the J gene TRBJ2-1; a weak D match, TRBD2 (5 bases). The CDR3 runs 13 residues. Between the trimmed V and J ends, which lost 6 bases and 3 bases, there was a span of 9 bases.

This clone appeared a single time. The chain is built from TRBV2 and TRBJ2-7, with 12 bases lining up with TRBD1. Germline CDR1 reads SNHLY; CDR2 reads FYNNEI. Trimming cost V 10 bases and J 0 bases; bases outside gene matches: 7. The CDR3 has 15 amino acids. CDR3 loop: CATRDRGHNSYEQYF. The CDR3 region has the DNA TGTGCCACCCGGGACAGGGGGCACAACTCCTACGAGCAGTACTTC.

The rearrangement joins TRBV20-1 to TRBJ2-7; D is unresolved. Germline-derived CDR1 and CDR2 are DFQATT and SNEGSKA (reference sequence). The CDR3 is 10 residues long. V was pared by 1 base and J by 7 bases, with 5 bases between. Here the CDR3 DNA reads TGCAGTGCTAGAGTTCTAGAGCAGTACTTC. Translation: CSARVLEQYF.

The chain couples TRBV19 to TRBJ2-3; TRBD2 matches at 7 bases. Germline CDR1 reads LNHDA; CDR2 reads SQIVND (reference sequence). CDR3 length: 14 residues. V shed 1 base, J shed 3 bases, and the junction held 1 base outside the gene matches. This CDR3 is CASSIAGGTDTQYF. The CDR3 DNA reads TGTGCCAGTAGTATAGCGGGGGGTACAGATACGCAGTATTTT.

CDR3 in DNA: TGTGCCAGTAGTTTTTGGGGGCCGGGTGAAAAACTGTTTTTT. Translated, it gives CASSFWGPGEKLFF. The chain joins TRBV19 to TRBJ1-4, with a weak D call TRBD1 (6 bases). V was clipped by 5 bases and J by 7 bases, with 14 bases between them. The CDR3 is 14 amino acids. Germline values: CDR1 LNHDA, CDR2 SQIVND (reference sequence).

The chain is built from TRBV19 and TRBJ1-5; a weak D match, TRBD1 (5 bases). V dropped 3 bases and J dropped 6 bases, with 12 bases sitting between them. CDR1 and CDR2 from the germline V gene are LNHDA and SQIVND (reference sequence). This CDR3 spans 14 amino acids. The CDR3 DNA sequence: TGTGCCAGTAGTATTCCAGGGATTAGTCAGCCCCAGCATTTT. It translates to CASSIPGISQPQHF.

The J gene is TRBJ2-7, the V gene TRBV3-1 (or the pseudogene TRBV3-2), with 13 bases that match TRBD2. This CDR3 has 17 residues. Germline CDR1 LGHDT, CDR2 YNNKEL (reference sequence). V was pared by 4 bases and J by 0 bases, with 6 bases of the junction left unmatched. CDR3 residues: CASSRTSGGPSSYEQYF. DNA for the CDR3: TGTGCCAGCAGCCGGACTAGCGGGGGCCCCAGCTCCTACGAGCAGTACTTC.

This chain connects TRBV6-5 to TRBJ1-3; D is ambiguous. Trimming removed 6 bases from V and 0 bases from J, with 9 bases in between. Per germline, CDR1 MNHEY and CDR2 SVGAGI. The CDR3 contains 14 residues. CDR3 loop: CASSLTYSGNTIYF. The CDR3 bases are TGTGCCAGCAGCCTGACTTACTCTGGAAACACCATATATTTT.

The chain carries TRBV2 and TRBJ1-4, with a possible D match to TRBD1 (5 bases). The germline gives CDR1 SNHLY, CDR2 FYNNEI. Trimming pared 8 bases from V and 5 bases from J, leaving 12 bases between. The CDR3 covers 13 residues. The CDR3 sequence: CASLGGLNEKLFF. The CDR3, as DNA: TGTGCCAGCCTTGGGGGGTTAAATGAAAAACTGTTTTTT. Together with reference TRBV2 and TRBJ1-4, the CDR3 gives the full variable domain: EPEVTQTPSHQVTQMGQEVILRCVPISNHLYFYWYRQILGQKVEFLVSFYNNEISEKSEIFDDQFSVERPDGSNFTLKIRSTKLEDSAMYFCASLGGLNEKLFFGSGTQLSVL.

CDR3 amino acids: CSVEVNRGPPYEQYF. As DNA, the CDR3 is TGCAGCGTTGAAGTAAACAGGGGGCCCCCTTACGAGCAGTACTTC. The chain links TRBV29-1 to TRBJ2-7, with 9 bases identical to TRBD1. The length of the CDR3 is 15 residues. Germline V CDR1 and CDR2: SQVTM, ANQGSEA. V lost 1 base to trimming and J lost 4 bases; unmatched junction nucleotides: 8.

This rearrangement joins TRBV19 to TRBJ2-1, with D possibly being TRBD2 (7 bases). Per germline, CDR1 LNHDA and CDR2 SQIVND (reference sequence). V shed 4 bases and J shed 11 bases, with 15 bases lying between them. The CDR3 spans 13 residues. The CDR3 coding sequence is TGTGCCAGTAGTAATGGCGCGGGGGCGAAGCAGTTCTTC. Translating it yields CASSNGAGAKQFF.

V usage is TRBV10-3 and J usage is TRBJ2-6; D is perhaps TRBD2 (6 bases). Germline values: CDR1 ENHRY, CDR2 SYGVKD. V was trimmed by 0 bases and J by 2 bases, leaving 11 bases between them. The CDR3 is 17 residues long. This CDR3 reads CAISESLAGTGANVLTF. As DNA, the CDR3 is TGTGCCATCAGTGAGTCGTTGGCGGGGACTGGGGCCAACGTCCTGACTTTC.

The J gene is TRBJ2-7, the V gene TRBV5-5, with 9 bases identical to TRBD1. V lost 0 bases to trimming and J lost 2 bases; unmatched junction nucleotides: 6. Germline V gene data show CDR1 as SGHKS and CDR2 as YYEKEE (reference sequence). The CDR3 is 16 residues long. CDR3 in DNA: TGTGCCAGCAGCTTGGTCGGGACAGGGACCCCCTACGAGCAGTACTTC. Amino acid sequence: CASSLVGTGTPYEQYF. Variable domain in full (rest from reference TRBV5-5 and TRBJ2-7): DAGVTQSPTHLIKTRGQQVTLRCSPISGHKSVSWYQQVLGQGPQFIFQYYEKEERGRGNFPDRFSARQFPNYSSELNVNALLLGDSALYLCASSLVGTGTPYEQYFGPGTRLTVT.

This clone was recorded only once. The V and J genes are TRBV7-3 and TRBJ1-1; 8 bases agree with TRBD1. The CDR3 length is 15 residues. V was pared by 5 bases and J by 5 bases, with 10 bases of the junction left unmatched. Germline values: CDR1 SGHTA, CDR2 FQGTGA. As DNA, the CDR3 is TGTGCCAGCAGCCCCCACGGACAGGGAAAAACTGAAGCTTTCTTT. This gives the protein CASSPHGQGKTEAFF. Complete variable domain (other parts from reference TRBV7-3 and TRBJ1-1): GAGVSQTPSNKVTEKGKYVELRCDPISGHTALYWYRQSLGQGPEFLIYFQGTGAADDSGLPNDRFFAVRPEGSVSTLKIQRTERGDSAVYLCASSPHGQGKTEAFFGQGTRLTVV.